This record covers a single TCR beta chain. The source of roughly 1.9 micrograms of genomic DNA for TCR beta libraries was cryopreserved PBMCs. The data originate from a study of cytotoxic CD8 clonotypes in ibrutinib-treated CLL. Overall study: Partial response occurred in some 25 patients and complete response in 2; at median about 6 years, around 14 remained remitted and around 12 progressed. Averaging across samples gave approximately 250,000 productive templates and 94,082 productive rearrangements.

Depths of 1 in 200,000 to 1 in 1 million T cells were the sequencing target. Clones were read by immunoSEQ multiplex PCR, and TCRdb kept only the in-frame ones, dropping some. The table has approximately 140,000 clones, approximately 80% seen once; the top ten hold around 30%. This receptor was taken from a human donor with chronic lymphocytic leukemia. The specimen was PBMCs, collected after 12 months of ibrutinib treatment.

The DNA of the CDR3 is TGTGCCAGCAGCCCAGCCCAAATCTCGGCTAATGAAAAACTGTTTTTT. Amino acids: CASSPAQISANEKLFF. The rearrangement uses TRBV7-2 and TRBJ1-4; D is unclear. Germline V gene lookup returns CDR1 SGHTA and CDR2 FQGNSA. V was trimmed by 5 bases and J by 3 bases, leaving 16 bases between them. The CDR3 has 16 residues.